This T cell receptor beta chain appears in the sequencing data of a study of control samples from healthy donors and cancer patients. Measured with immunoSEQ multiplex PCR; TCRdb has only the in-frame clones, and not every one. The sample lists 85,000 to 90,000 clones, about 89% occurring once. The V and J ends lost 6 bases and 1 base, in that order; junction bases with no gene match: 9. The CDR3 is 16 residues long. CDR1 MNHEY and CDR2 SVGEGT come from the germline V gene. The V and J genes are TRBV6-2 or TRBV6-3 and TRBJ2-3; 8 nucleotides match TRBD2. The sequenced sample consisted of blood. This clonotype originated in a man aged 30-40 years in good health. The CDR3 nucleotides are TGTGCCAGCAGCCGAGATAGCGGGGTTGGCACAGATACGCAGTATTTT. This sequence encodes CASSRDSGVGTDTQYF.